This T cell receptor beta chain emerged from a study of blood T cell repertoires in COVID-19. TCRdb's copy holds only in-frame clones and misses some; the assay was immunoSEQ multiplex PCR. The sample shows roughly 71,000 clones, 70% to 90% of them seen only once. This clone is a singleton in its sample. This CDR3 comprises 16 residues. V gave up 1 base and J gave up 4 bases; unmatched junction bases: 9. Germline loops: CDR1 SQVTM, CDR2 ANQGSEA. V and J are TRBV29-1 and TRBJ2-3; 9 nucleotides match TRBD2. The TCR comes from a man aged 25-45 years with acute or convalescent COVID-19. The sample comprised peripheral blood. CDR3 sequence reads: CSVEGWVAGAADTQYF. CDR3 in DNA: TGCAGCGTTGAAGGGTGGGTAGCGGGAGCGGCAGATACGCAGTATTTT.